The 13 T cell receptor beta chains below all came from one sample that was sequenced in a study of shared clonotypes between healthy human individuals. Here immunoSEQ multiplex PCR was the method, and the copy in TCRdb shows in-frame clones only, minus some. The data show about 660,000 clones, about 74% seen once. Sequenced input: memory CD4+ T cells sorted from blood. The subset: CD45RA-negative fraction. Source of these receptors: a woman in her twenties or thirties in good health.

A few counts support this clone. The J gene is TRBJ2-1, the V gene TRBV9; TRBD2 aligns across 7 bases. The CDR3 is 14 amino acids. With 0 bases clipped from V and 10 bases from J, the junction kept 7 bases outside the gene matches. CDR1 and CDR2 from the germline V gene are SGDLS and YYNGEE. CDR3 DNA: TGTGCCAGCAGCGTAGAAGGGACTACGGGCGAGCAGTTCTTC. Translated, it gives CASSVEGTTGEQFF.

The chain has TRBV5-1 and TRBJ2-4; 9 bases map to TRBD1. Trimming cost V 3 bases and J 6 bases; bases outside gene matches: 16. Germline V gene data show CDR1 as SGHRS and CDR2 as YFSETQ. This CDR3 is built from 18 residues. CDR3 protein: CASSSSGTGLAVGNIQYF. The CDR3 nucleotides are TGCGCCAGCAGCTCCTCCGGGACAGGGTTAGCGGTCGGAAACATTCAGTACTTC.

This clone was seen only a few times. The V call is TRBV30, the J call TRBJ2-1; 8 nucleotides align to TRBD2. Trimming at V came to 3 bases and at J to 3 bases, leaving 7 bases not matched to a gene. The CDR3 sequence is 15 residues long. The V gene's germline CDR1 is GTSNPN and CDR2 SVGIG (reference sequence). Written as DNA, the CDR3 is TGTGCCTGGAGCCACCCCGGGACTAGCTACAATGAGCAGTTCTTC. This codes for CAWSHPGTSYNEQFF.

Details on this clone: Different DNA sequences within this sample yield the same CDR3. The chain uses TRBV5-4 and TRBJ2-1; a weak D match, TRBD2 (6 bases). The V end was cut by 0 bases, the J end by 1 base, with 8 bases between. The CDR3 runs to 15 residues. Germline CDR1 and CDR2: SGHNT and YYREEE (reference sequence). The CDR3 region has the DNA TGTGCCAGCAGCTTGGATAGCGGATCCTACAATGAGCAGTTCTTC. Its translation: CASSLDSGSYNEQFF. The whole variable domain, remainder taken from reference TRBV5-4 and TRBJ2-1, is ETGVTQSPTHLIKTRGQQVTLRCSSQSGHNTVSWYQQALGQGPQFIFQYYREEENGRGNFPPRFSGLQFPNYSSELNVNALELDDSALYLCASSLDSGSYNEQFFGPGTRLTVL.

This clone has just a few counts. In the same sample, other DNA sequences code for this CDR3. The V and J genes are TRBV11-2 and TRBJ2-7, with TRBD1 matching 9 bases. Trimming at V came to 5 bases and at J to 4 bases, leaving 6 bases not matched to a gene. The CDR3 is 14 residues long. The germline V gene encodes CDR1 SGHAT and CDR2 FQNNGV. The CDR3 loop is CASSPSTGGYEQYF. For the CDR3, the DNA is TGTGCCAGCAGCCCATCGACAGGGGGTTACGAGCAGTACTTC.

This clone was observed a handful of times. This sequence joins TRBV7-2 and TRBJ2-7; D is perhaps TRBD1 (6 bases). Germline V gives CDR1 SGHTA, CDR2 FQGNSA. There are 16 residues in the CDR3. The V end was cut by 6 bases, the J end by 4 bases, with 22 bases between. The CDR3 bases are TGTGCCAGCAGTTTCCTCACGGGACAACGGGGATACGAGCAGTACTTC. It encodes CASSFLTGQRGYEQYF. Full variable domain (rest looked up from reference TRBV7-2 and TRBJ2-7): GAGVSQSPSNKVTEKGKDVELRCDPISGHTALYWYRQSLGQGLEFLIYFQGNSAPDKSGLPSDRFSAERTGGSVSTLTIQRTQQEDSAVYLCASSFLTGQRGYEQYFGPGTRLTVT.

The genes are TRBV18 and TRBJ1-2; no firm D call. This CDR3 is built from 16 residues. Trimming stripped 0 bases from V and 1 base from J, with 12 bases between. Germline V gene lookup returns CDR1 KGHSH and CDR2 LQKENI. CDR3 coding DNA: TGTGCCAGCTCACCACCCCTAAGATCCTTTAACTATGGCTACACCTTC. This codes for CASSPPLRSFNYGYTF.

Notes on this clone: Other DNA sequences within the sample encode an identical CDR3. The V and J genes are TRBV7-9 and TRBJ2-7, with D uncertain. V lost 2 bases and J lost 6, with 5 bases in between. The CDR3 is 11 amino acids. The germline V gene has CDR1 SEHNR and CDR2 FQNEAQ (reference sequence). The CDR3: CASSLKSEQYF. The CDR3 coding sequence is TGTGCCAGCAGCTTAAAAAGCGAGCAGTACTTC.

This chain connects TRBV29-1 to TRBJ2-1, with D perhaps TRBD1 (6 bases). From germline, CDR1 is SQVTM and CDR2 ANQGSEA. Trimming stripped 5 bases from V and 5 bases from J, with 16 bases between. There are 14 residues in the CDR3. The CDR3 DNA is TGCAGCGTTCTTACAGGGTCCGAAGACAATGAGCAGTTCTTC. Amino acids: CSVLTGSEDNEQFF.

This clone was observed a few times. This chain connects TRBV7-8 to TRBJ2-2; D possibly uses TRBD1 or TRBD2 (5 bases each). CDR1 is SGHVS, CDR2 FQNEAQ, per germline. This CDR3 has 16 amino acids. V shed 5 bases and J shed 4 bases, with 17 bases lying between them. In nucleotides, the CDR3 is TGTGCCAGCAGCCCGAGAGGGGAGACCGGCACCGGGGAGCTGTTTTTT. Its translation is CASSPRGETGTGELFF.

This clone turned up a few times. This chain uses TRBV9 with TRBJ1-2; D might be TRBD1 (6 bases). Germline lookup yields CDR1 SGDLS and CDR2 YYNGEE. Deletions cut 7 bases from V and 1 base from J, with 11 bases between. CDR3 length: 13 amino acids. Here the CDR3 reads CASGGGFNYGYTF. As DNA, the CDR3 is TGTGCCAGCGGAGGGGGATTTAACTATGGCTACACCTTC.

The sample holds a few counts of this clone. V gene TRBV5-4 combines with J gene TRBJ2-7, with D hard to call. The germline CDR1 and CDR2 sequences are SGHNT and YYREEE (reference sequence). The CDR3 is 17 residues long. Trimming cost V 2 bases and J 2 bases, with 20 bases left between them. CDR3 nucleotide sequence: TGTGCCAGCAGCTTTGAAGTAGTGGCAGATTATACCTACGAGCAGTACTTC. This sequence encodes CASSFEVVADYTYEQYF.

The chain employs TRBV10-1 and TRBJ1-2; no clear D. The CDR3 is 16 amino acids. V shed 9 bases and J shed 6 bases, with 26 bases lying between them. Germline values: CDR1 WNHNN, CDR2 SYGVQD (reference sequence). The CDR3 DNA reads TGCGCCAGATCGTCACTCCCCGGGCCAGGCCGGGATGGCTACACCTTC. Amino acid sequence: CARSSLPGPGRDGYTF.